This T cell receptor (beta chain) was profiled in a study of blood T cells in healthy people across ages. The germline V gene has CDR1 MNHNY and CDR2 SVGAGI (reference sequence). This CDR3 comprises 13 residues. V lost 6 bases and J lost 7, with 13 bases in between. This clonotype turned up a few times. Primers used in a second PCR of about 6 to 11 cycles were a sample-barcoded 5' primer and a J-beta primer mix. From the 5' RACE reads, TCRdb called clonotypes with MiXCR, one entry per CDR3 protein. The sample contains roughly 930,000 distinct CDR3 sequences, about 48% of which appear only once. V gene TRBV6-6 combines with J gene TRBJ1-5, with D perhaps matching TRBD1 (5 bases). Material: blood. The sequence was collected from a man aged 30 to 45 in good health. CDR3: CASSSGTLQPQHF. The CDR3 coding sequence is TGTGCCAGCAGCTCCGGGACTTTACAGCCCCAGCATTTT.